The sequence of this T cell receptor (beta chain) was determined in a study of PD-L1 blockade in urothelial cancer. Study-level information: The researchers analyzed blood 3 weeks (second dose) and 6 weeks after treatment start.

Data came from immunoSEQ multiplex PCR; TCRdb stores just in-frame clones and leaves some out. The repertoire holds some 100,000 clones, with 90% to 95% as singletons. V was clipped by 3 bases and J by 7 bases, with 12 bases between them. Germline CDR1 reads ENHRY; CDR2 reads SYGVKD. CDR3 length: 14 amino acids. Diagnoses among patients were locally advanced or metastatic urothelial carcinoma. The origin of this receptor is a woman older than 75 with urothelial cancer. The material was PBMCs, obtained around atezolizumab (anti-PD-L1) treatment. This chain connects TRBV10-3 to TRBJ1-4; D is perhaps TRBD1 (5 bases). The CDR3 sequence: CAISDSQGGEKLFF. DNA for the CDR3: TGTGCCATCAGTGACTCCCAGGGAGGTGAAAAACTGTTTTTT.